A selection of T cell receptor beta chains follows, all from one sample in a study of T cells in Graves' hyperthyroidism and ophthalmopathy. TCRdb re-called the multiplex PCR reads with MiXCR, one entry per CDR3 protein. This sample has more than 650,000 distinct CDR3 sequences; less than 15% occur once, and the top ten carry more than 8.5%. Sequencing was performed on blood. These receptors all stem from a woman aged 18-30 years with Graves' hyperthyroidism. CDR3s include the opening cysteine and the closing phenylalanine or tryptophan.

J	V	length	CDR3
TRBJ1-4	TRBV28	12	CASSLSFKKLFF
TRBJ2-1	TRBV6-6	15	CASSYPWGPKNEQFF
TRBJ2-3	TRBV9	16	CASSVDGGDWADTQYF
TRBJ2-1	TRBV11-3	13	CASSPGPTTEQFF
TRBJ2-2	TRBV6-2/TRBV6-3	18	CASSYLGLAELNTGELFF
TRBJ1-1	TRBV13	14	CASSTRDSATEAFF
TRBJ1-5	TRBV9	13	CASSEAPGQPQHF
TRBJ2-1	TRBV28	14	CAGTPWGKHNEQFF
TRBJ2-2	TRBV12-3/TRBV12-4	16	CASNYYGRTGNGELFF
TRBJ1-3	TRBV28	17	CASSPQGASMTGNTIYF
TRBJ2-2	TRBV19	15	CATWDTELNTGELFF
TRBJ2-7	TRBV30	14	CAWSYGAASSEQYF
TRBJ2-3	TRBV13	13	CASKENPTDTQYF
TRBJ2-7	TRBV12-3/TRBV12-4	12	CASSFSIYEQYF
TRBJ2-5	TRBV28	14	CASSPSIEGETQYF
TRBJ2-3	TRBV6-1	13	CASSETAGGTQYF
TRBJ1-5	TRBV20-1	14	CSARDLSGNQPQHF
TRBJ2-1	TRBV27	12	CASMLSRDEQFF
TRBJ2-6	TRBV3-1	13	CASRLSGANVLTF
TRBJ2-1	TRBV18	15	CASSPLPRSYNEQFF
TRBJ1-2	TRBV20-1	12	CRAGSGGDGYTF
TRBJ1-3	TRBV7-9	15	CASSPLGDNGNTIYF
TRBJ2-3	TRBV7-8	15	CASSLGKLAEDTQYF
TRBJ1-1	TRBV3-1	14	CASSQGTLNTEAFF
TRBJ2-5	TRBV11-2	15	CASSLGDRVQETQYF
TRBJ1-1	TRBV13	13	CASSSTPKPAAFF
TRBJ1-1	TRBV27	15	CASRFRDRGNTEAFF
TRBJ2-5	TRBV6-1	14	CASSEGRRGETQYF
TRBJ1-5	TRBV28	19	CASSHTLLYSQDSNQPQHF
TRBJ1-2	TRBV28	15	CASRDTGGHNYGYTF
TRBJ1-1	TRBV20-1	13	CSAREGRWTEAFF
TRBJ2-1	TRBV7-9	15	CASSLGGSRDNEQFF
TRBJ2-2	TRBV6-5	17	CAGSYSPTSGNTGELFF
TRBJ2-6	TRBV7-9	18	CASSEPGSHFSGANVLTF
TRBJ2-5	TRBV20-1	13	CSAREGRGGLEYF
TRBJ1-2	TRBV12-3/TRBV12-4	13	CVSSPTQTGGYTF
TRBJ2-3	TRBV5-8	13	CASSLGRGDTQYF
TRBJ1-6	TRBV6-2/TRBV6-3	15	CASRGALTFNSPLHF
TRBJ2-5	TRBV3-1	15	CASSHVRDSQETQYF
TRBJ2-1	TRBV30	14	CAWSAGTRTNEQFF
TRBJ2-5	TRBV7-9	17	CASSPWGREDGSETQYF
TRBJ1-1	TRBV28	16	CASSLIGRVRNTEAFF
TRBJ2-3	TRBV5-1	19	CASSLDLGLAGGGADTQYF
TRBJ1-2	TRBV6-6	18	CASSYSRLLHRGDYGYTF
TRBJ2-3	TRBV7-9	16	CASSLGVSGITDTQYF
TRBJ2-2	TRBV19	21	CASSPRHGLAGRGANTGELFF
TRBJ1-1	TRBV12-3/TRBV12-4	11	CASSLTAEAFF
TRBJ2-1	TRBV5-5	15	CASSTGLAGWAEQFF
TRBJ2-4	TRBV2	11	CAREDRNIQYF
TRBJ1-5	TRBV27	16	CASSLSGTGGRQPQHF
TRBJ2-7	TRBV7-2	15	CASSVGQGLAYEQYF
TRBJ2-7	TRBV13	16	CASSISLGLAGVEQYF
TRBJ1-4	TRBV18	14	CASSPGRLNEKLFF
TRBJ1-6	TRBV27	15	CASKRRSSYNSPLHF
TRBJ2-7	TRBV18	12	CASSPGTTEQYF
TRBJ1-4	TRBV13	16	CASSSNSGGPNEKLFF
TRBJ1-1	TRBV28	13	CASIPGESTEAFF
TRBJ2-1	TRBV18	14	CASSDSSPYNEQFF
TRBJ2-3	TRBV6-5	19	CASSYTPWGAGGSTDTQYF